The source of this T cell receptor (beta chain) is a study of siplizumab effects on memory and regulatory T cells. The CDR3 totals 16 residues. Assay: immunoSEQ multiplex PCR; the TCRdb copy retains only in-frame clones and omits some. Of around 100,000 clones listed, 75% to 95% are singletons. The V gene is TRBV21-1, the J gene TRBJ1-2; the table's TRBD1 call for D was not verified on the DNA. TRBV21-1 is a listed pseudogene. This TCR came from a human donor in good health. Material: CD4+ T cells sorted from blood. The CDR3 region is CANPTGGANTNYGYTF. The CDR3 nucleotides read TGTGCCAACCCAACAGGGGGTGCTAATACTAACTATGGCTACACCTTC.